This TCR beta chain was sequenced for a study of blood T cell repertoires in COVID-19. Overall study: T cells, B-cell-depleted T cells, or PBMCs supplied cDNA or gDNA.

The data were produced by immunoSEQ multiplex PCR, yet TCRdb's version contains in-frame clones alone and is incomplete. The repertoire has a few hundred thousand clones, around 90% of them found once; the top ten carry 5%. Cohort placement rested on clinical history that participants reported themselves. This TCR derives from a man aged 30 to 39 who had recovered from COVID-19. Sequences were obtained from PBMCs or T cells enriched from blood (not recorded which).

In DNA, the CDR3 is TGTGCCAGCTCACATCCGAGCGGGGAGGCCTACAATGAGCAGTTCTTC. It encodes CASSHPSGEAYNEQFF. The chain recombines TRBV18 with TRBJ2-1; 7 nucleotides agree with TRBD2. With V trimmed by 4 bases and J by 2 bases, 8 bases remained unmatched. The CDR3 length is 16 residues. Germline V gene sequence: CDR1 KGHSH, CDR2 LQKENI.